This is a list of T cell receptor beta chains from one sample in a study of cytomegalovirus exposure and HLA in healthy donors. The repertoire was sequenced with immunoSEQ multiplex PCR; TCRdb's copy has only in-frame clones and lacks some. The sample lists approximately 92,000 clones; roughly 80% were seen once. Specimen: PBMCs. The receptors were gathered from a man aged 50-59 years in good health and CMV-seropositive. Both conserved end residues are part of each CDR3. The D gene is left open where the match is weak. Clone size is not always given. Where it is, it says once, few, many or a class for expanded clones.

>TRBJ2-1|TRBV19|NA|15|TRBD2
TGTGCCAGTAGTGCAAGCGGGGGGGCAAGGAATGAGCAGTTCTTC
CASSASGGARNEQFF
>TRBJ1-1|TRBV7-9|few|15|NA
TGTGCCAGCAGCCCGGGGGGTATAGGGAACACTGAAGCTTTCTTT
CASSPGGIGNTEAFF
>TRBJ2-7|TRBV14|few|13|NA
TGTGCCAGCAGCCAAGATAGTTGGGCCGAGCAGTACTTC
CASSQDSWAEQYF
>TRBJ2-3|TRBV5-1|NA|15|TRBD1
TGCGCCAGCAGCTACCGGGACAGAGACACAGATACGCAGTATTTT
CASSYRDRDTDTQYF
>TRBJ2-7|TRBV6-5|once|12|NA
TGTGCCAGCAGTTTAAAAGGGGTCGAGCAGTACTTC
CASSLKGVEQYF
>TRBJ1-2|TRBV5-1|NA|15|NA
TGCGCCAGCAGCTTGGGGCACCGGGAAAACTATGGCTACACCTTC
CASSLGHRENYGYTF
>TRBJ2-2|TRBV2|once|14|TRBD2
TGTGCCACCGCCCGGGCTAGCGGGACCGGGGAGCTGTTTTTT
CATARASGTGELFF
>TRBJ1-1|TRBV27|NA|17|TRBD1
TGTGCCAGCAGTCCGAGGGGGACAGGGAGGTGGTGGACTGAAGCTTTCTTT
CASSPRGTGRWWTEAFF
>TRBJ2-5|TRBV5-1|once|14|NA
TGCGCCAGCAGCCCTGTGATAGGGGGAGAGACCCAGTACTTC
CASSPVIGGETQYF
>TRBJ1-1|TRBV5-1|few|15|NA
TGCGCCAGCAGCCCGGCCGGGGCAGGGGCAGGTGAAGCTTTCTTT
CASSPAGAGAGEAFF
>TRBJ2-7|TRBV25-1|NA|16|TRBD1
TGTGCCAGCTCCTCATGGTCTGGACAGGGAACCTACGAGCAGTACTTC
CASSSWSGQGTYEQYF
>TRBJ1-6|TRBV5-1|few|15|TRBD1
TGCGCCAGCAGCTTGGAGGGGGCGCGGAATTCACCCCTCAACTTT
CASSLEGARNSPLNF
>TRBJ2-2|TRBV28|NA|13|NA
TGTGCCAGCAGTTTTACACCCACCGGGGAGCTGTTTTTT
CASSFTPTGELFF
>TRBJ2-3|TRBV5-4|NA|15|TRBD2
TGTGCCAGCAGCTCGAGGACTAGGGAAGATGATACGCAGTATTTT
CASSSRTREDDTQYF
>TRBJ1-5|TRBV30|NA|16|TRBD1
TGTGCCTGGAGTGTAACTCGGACAGGGGGCAATCAGCCCCAGCATTTT
CAWSVTRTGGNQPQHF
>TRBJ2-7|TRBV7-9|NA|15|TRBD1
TGTGCCAGCAGTTATCCGGGACAGACATCCTACGAGCAGTACTTC
CASSYPGQTSYEQYF
>TRBJ1-4|TRBV7-6|few|16|NA
TGTGCCAGCAGCTTAGGGGCAGGATTCACTAATGAAAAACTGTTTTTT
CASSLGAGFTNEKLFF
>TRBJ1-2|TRBV27|NA|14|NA
TGTGCCAGCAGTTTATCGACGGATAGGCGGGGCTACCCCTTC
CASSLSTDRRGYPF
>TRBJ2-7|TRBV29-1|NA|13|TRBD1
TGCAGCGTTCTGGGACAGGCAGGCTACGAGCAGTACTTC
CSVLGQAGYEQYF
>TRBJ2-6|TRBV2|NA|17|TRBD2
TGTGCCAGCACCCCAGGCGGGGGGTACTCTGGGGCCAACGTCCTGACTTTC
CASTPGGGYSGANVLTF
>TRBJ1-1|TRBV9|NA|14|TRBD1
TGTGCCAGCAGCGCGGGACAGATATCTACTGAAGCTTTCTTT
CASSAGQISTEAFF
>TRBJ2-1|TRBV5-1|NA|15|NA
TGCGCCAGCAGCTTGGATAGAAGCTCCTACAATGAGCAGTTCTTC
CASSLDRSSYNEQFF
>TRBJ1-2|TRBV5-6|NA|12|NA
TGTGCCAGCAGCGTAGGGAGTAGTGGCTACACCTTC
CASSVGSSGYTF
>TRBJ2-7|TRBV11-3|few|13|NA
TGTGCCAGCTCGGGGGACAGATCCTACGAGCAGTACTTC
CASSGDRSYEQYF
>TRBJ1-2|TRBV5-4|NA|13|TRBD1
TGTGCCAGCAGCCGGGACAGGGGCTATGGCTACACCTTC
CASSRDRGYGYTF
>TRBJ1-2|TRBV19|once|14|NA
TGTGCCAGTAGTATTCGGAGAAACAACTATGGCTACACCTTC
CASSIRRNNYGYTF
>TRBJ2-3|TRBV9|NA|12|NA
TGTGCCAGCAGCTCCAACGGGGGTACGCAGTATTTT
CASSSNGGTQYF
>TRBJ2-7|TRBV25-1|NA|14|TRBD2
TGTGCCAGCAGTCACCGGGAGGAACCCTACGAGCAGTACTTC
CASSHREEPYEQYF
>TRBJ1-1|TRBV6-5|NA|15|TRBD1
TGTGCCAGCAGTTCCACCGGGACAGGGAACACTGAAGCTTTCTTT
CASSSTGTGNTEAFF
>TRBJ2-5|TRBV7-9|few|15|TRBD1
TGTGCCAGCAGCTCGGGAAACAGGGGGCAAGAGACCCAGTACTTC
CASSSGNRGQETQYF
>TRBJ1-2|TRBV30|NA|16|NA
TGTGCCTGGAGTGTACGGGGAGTGAATTCATACTATGGCTACACCTTC
CAWSVRGVNSYYGYTF
>TRBJ1-6|TRBV7-9|NA|13|NA
TGTTCCAGCAGCTTAGGGGGGGGGACACCCCTCCACTTT
CSSSLGGGTPLHF
>TRBJ1-4|TRBV7-7|NA|15|TRBD1
TGTGCTAGCAGCCTCTCGACAGGGGCCAATGAAAAACTGTTTTTT
CASSLSTGANEKLFF
>TRBJ2-7|TRBV4-3|NA|15|NA
TGCGCCAGCAGCCAAGATCTACAGGGTTCCTACGAGCAGTACTTC
CASSQDLQGSYEQYF
>TRBJ2-2|TRBV4-2|few|14|NA
TGTGCCAGCAGCCAGTTACAGGGCTTGGGGGAGCTGTTTTTT
CASSQLQGLGELFF
>TRBJ1-4|TRBV19|NA|17|TRBD1
TGTGCCAGTAGTAGACGCAGGGGTCAGGGGGCTAATGAAAAACTGTTTTTT
CASSRRRGQGANEKLFF
>TRBJ1-3|TRBV7-2|NA|16|TRBD1
TGTGCCAGCAGCTCCCGGGACAGGTTCTCTGGAAACACCATATATTTT
CASSSRDRFSGNTIYF
>TRBJ2-2|TRBV18|NA|14|NA
TGTGCCAGCTCACCACCCGCCGGGACCGGGGAGCTGTTTTTT
CASSPPAGTGELFF
>TRBJ2-1|TRBV7-7|few|13|NA
TGTGCCAGCAGCTTAGATCGGTACAATGAGCAGTTCTTC
CASSLDRYNEQFF
>TRBJ1-2|TRBV10-3|NA|12|NA
TGTGCCATCAGTGACGAAGCGGATGGCTACACCTTC
CAISDEADGYTF
>TRBJ2-7|TRBV19|NA|14|TRBD1
TGTGCCAGTAGTGAACCCGGGACAGGCTACGAGCAGTACTTC
CASSEPGTGYEQYF
>TRBJ2-7|TRBV5-1|NA|14|NA
TGCGCCAGCAGCGCCGGGACACAGGTCCACGAGCAGTACTTC
CASSAGTQVHEQYF
>TRBJ1-2|TRBV6-1|NA|13|TRBD1
TGTGCCAGCATCTTGGACAGGGGTGGGGGCTACACCTTC
CASILDRGGGYTF
>TRBJ1-3|TRBV6-1|NA|15|TRBD1
TGTGCCAGCAATATGGACAGGGGGCCCCGAAACACCATATATTTT
CASNMDRGPRNTIYF
>TRBJ1-4|TRBV27|NA|13|NA
TGTGCCAGCAGTCCCGGGGGGGCCGAAAAACTGTTTTTT
CASSPGGAEKLFF
>TRBJ2-6|TRBV5-1|NA|15|NA
TGCGCCAGCAGCGGAGGGTCTTCTGGGGCCAACGTCCTGACTTTC
CASSGGSSGANVLTF